What follows describes a single T cell receptor beta chain. What it binds is not known. Unique molecular identifiers were used to barcode this TCRbeta library. TCRdb re-derived calls from the PCR reads in MiXCR, one entry per CDR3 protein. The sample has almost 600,000 distinct CDR3 sequences, 27% seen once. The sample belongs to a study of T-cell reconstitution after alpha-beta-depleted transplantation in children. General observations from the study: Among T cells one year after transplant, newly produced cells accounted for most counts and diversity. For some patients, TCRbeta diversity was high at day 60 because of recipient T cells and thymic progenitors that survived. As was reported, about two months after transplant, alpha-beta T cells came from several hundred expanded graft clones.

This CDR3 contains 16 residues. The clonotype comes from a boy under two years old with Wiskott-Aldrich syndrome, due to receive a stem cell transplant. The source material was PBMCs, sampled before TCRalphabeta/CD19-depleted stem cell transplant. The chain uses TRBV21-1 and TRBJ2-1; TRBD2, as called in the table, went unchecked against the DNA. TRBV21-1 is recorded as a pseudogene. This CDR3 reads CASSKRGRVSGNEQFF. CDR3 coding DNA: TGTGCCAGCAGCAAACGGGGGAGGGTATCGGGCAATGAGCAGTTCTTC.